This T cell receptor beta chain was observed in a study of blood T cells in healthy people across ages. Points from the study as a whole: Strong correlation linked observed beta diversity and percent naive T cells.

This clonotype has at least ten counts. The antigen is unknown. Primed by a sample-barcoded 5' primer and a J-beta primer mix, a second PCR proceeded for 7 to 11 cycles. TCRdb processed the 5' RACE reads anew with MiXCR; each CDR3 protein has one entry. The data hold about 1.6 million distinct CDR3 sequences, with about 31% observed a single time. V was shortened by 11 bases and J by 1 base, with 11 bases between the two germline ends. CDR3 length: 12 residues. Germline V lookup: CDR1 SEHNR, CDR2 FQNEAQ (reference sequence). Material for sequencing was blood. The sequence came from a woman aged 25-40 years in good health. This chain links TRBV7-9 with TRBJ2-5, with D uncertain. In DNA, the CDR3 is TGTGCCGTCGCAGATTTCCAAGAGACCCAGTACTTC. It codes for CAVADFQETQYF.